The 20 T cell receptor beta chains below were found in one sample sequenced in a study of OX40 agonist ivuxolimab in advanced cancers. Profiling relied on immunoSEQ multiplex PCR, and the TCRdb table lists in-frame clones only, not all of them. Of roughly 74,000 clones listed, around 82% are singletons. Sequencing used CD4+ or CD8+ T cells sorted from blood, obtained in a trial of the OX40 agonist ivuxolimab. The origin of the receptors is an adult with an advanced solid tumor such as melanoma, head and neck, liver or kidney cancer.

By sample share, this clone is medium-sized. Other nucleotide sequences from this sample produce the same CDR3. V is TRBV19 and J is TRBJ2-3; D call uncertain. This CDR3 is built from 12 residues. The V end was cut by 9 bases, the J end by 5 bases, with 12 bases between. Germline V gives CDR1 LNHDA, CDR2 SQIVND (reference sequence). The CDR3, as DNA: TGTGCCAGCCGGCTATCTGGAGATACGCAGTATTTT. This translates into CASRLSGDTQYF.

The chain couples TRBV19 to TRBJ2-1; 12 bases align to TRBD2. The length of the CDR3 is 15 residues. Germline lookup yields CDR1 LNHDA and CDR2 SQIVND (reference sequence). After removal of 5 bases from V and 8 bases from J, the junction contained 7 bases not matched to a gene. The DNA for the CDR3 is TGTGCCAGTAGTGGCCTAGCGGGGGGGGACGATGAGCAGTTCTTC. It encodes CASSGLAGGDDEQFF.

The CDR3 region has the DNA TGCAGCGCTGGGACAGGGGATGGCTACACCTTC. This sequence encodes CSAGTGDGYTF. The chain joins TRBV29-1 to TRBJ1-2; TRBD1 agrees at 10 bases. This CDR3 has 11 amino acids. J lost 6 bases, V lost 7 bases, and 2 bases had no gene match. Germline CDR1 is SQVTM and CDR2 is ANQGSEA.

This clone has only a few counts. This rearrangement joins TRBV6-6 to TRBJ1-1, with TRBD1 matching over 9 bases. The CDR3 has 13 amino acids. J lost 5 bases, V lost 6 bases, and 4 bases had no gene match. CDR1 MNHNY and CDR2 SVGAGI come from the germline V gene (reference sequence). CDR3 in amino acids: CASSLQGATEAFF. DNA of the CDR3: TGTGCCAGCAGCTTACAGGGGGCAACTGAAGCTTTCTTT.

This chain links TRBV5-8 with TRBJ2-1; D is tentatively TRBD1 or TRBD2 (5 bases each). CDR3 length: 13 residues. Per germline, CDR1 SGHTS and CDR2 YDEGEE. The ends were cut back, 1 base at V and 7 bases at J, with 9 bases in the middle. CDR3 nucleotide sequence: TGTGCCAGCAGCTTGCGGGGACGGAATGAGCAGTTCTTC. Encoded protein: CASSLRGRNEQFF.

The chain recombines TRBV2 with TRBJ1-6; D unclear. Looked up from germline, CDR1 is SNHLY and CDR2 is FYNNEI. This CDR3 has 14 amino acids. V lost 7 bases and J 0 bases, leaving 7 bases between the germline ends. The CDR3 loop reads CASTAFSYNSPLHF. In DNA form, the CDR3 reads TGTGCCAGCACGGCTTTCTCCTATAATTCACCCCTCCACTTT.

There are a few counts of this clone. The chain has TRBV28 and TRBJ2-2, with D tentatively TRBD1 (6 bases). Per the germline V gene, CDR1 is MDHEN and CDR2 is SYDVKM. The ends were cut back, 5 bases at V and 2 bases at J, with 9 bases in the middle. The CDR3 sequence is 14 residues long. This CDR3 is CASSRDTNTGELFF. DNA of the CDR3: TGTGCCAGCAGTCGGGACACCAACACCGGGGAGCTGTTTTTT.

The chain links TRBV11-2 to TRBJ2-1; D not certain. Trimming pared 1 base from V and 10 bases from J, leaving 5 bases between. This CDR3 has 11 amino acids. The germline CDR1 and CDR2 sequences are SGHAT and FQNNGV. For the CDR3, the DNA is TGTGCCAGCAGCTTAGTAGTGGAGCAGTTCTTC. This codes for CASSLVVEQFF.

The gene calls are TRBV4-3 and TRBJ2-3; 10 bases are shared with TRBD2. The trim removed 5 bases at V and 6 bases at J, leaving 8 bases unmatched. The length of the CDR3 is 15 residues. Germline V lookup: CDR1 LGHNA, CDR2 YSLEER. The CDR3 sequence: CASSVSGGAGDTQYF. The CDR3 DNA reads TGCGCCAGCAGCGTCAGCGGGGGGGCGGGTGATACGCAGTATTTT.

The chain links TRBV5-1 to TRBJ1-1; tentatively, D is TRBD1 (6 bases). The CDR3 runs to 16 residues. V lost 2 bases, J lost 4 bases, and 18 bases lay in between. The germline CDR1 and CDR2 sequences are SGHRS and YFSETQ. The CDR3 sequence is CASSFGFGGRATEAFF. CDR3 in DNA: TGCGCCAGCAGCTTCGGTTTTGGGGGCCGGGCCACTGAAGCTTTCTTT.

This clone was seen more than once but under ten times. This rearrangement joins TRBV5-1 to TRBJ2-7, with D maybe TRBD1 (6 bases). The CDR3 is made up of 14 amino acids. The V end was cut by 2 bases, the J end by 2 bases, with 11 bases between. CDR1 is SGHRS, CDR2 YFSETQ, per germline. CDR3 bases: TGCGCCAGCAGCTTTGTCCCAGGGGCCTACGAGCAGTACTTC. As protein: CASSFVPGAYEQYF.

Turning to this clone: Germline and junction disagree at one end, which may indicate a read error. V is TRBV7-2 and J is TRBJ2-5; D is uncertain. The germline V gene has CDR1 SGHTA and CDR2 FQGNSA. CDR3 length: 11 amino acids. The CDR3 reads CASSNDRGMDF. CDR3 coding DNA: TGTGCCAGCAGCAATGACCGAGGCATGGACTTC.

The chain employs TRBV10-1 and TRBJ1-5, with 8 bases identical to TRBD1. V was pared by 4 bases and J by 2 bases, with 4 bases of the junction left unmatched. The CDR3 has 15 amino acids. The germline gives CDR1 WNHNN, CDR2 SYGVQD (reference sequence). The CDR3 sequence is CASSGPGGGNQPQHF. The CDR3 DNA reads TGCGCCAGCAGTGGCCCAGGGGGCGGCAATCAGCCCCAGCATTTT.

V usage is TRBV7-9 and J usage is TRBJ1-2; D gene uncertain. Trimming took 2 bases from V and 8 from J, leaving 15 bases between them. The CDR3 length is 14 residues. Germline V lookup: CDR1 SEHNR, CDR2 FQNEAQ (reference sequence). For the CDR3, the DNA is TGTGCCAGCAGCTTAATGCCAGGCGGACGAGGCTACACCTTC. Protein: CASSLMPGGRGYTF.

V is TRBV7-3 and J is TRBJ2-1, with 8 bases matching TRBD2. The CDR3 runs to 15 residues. J gave up 6 bases and V 8 bases, and 12 bases lay outside the gene matches. CDR1 SGHTA and CDR2 FQGTGA come from the germline V gene. Here the CDR3 reads CASGMKRGNINEQFF. CDR3 nucleotides: TGTGCCAGCGGTATGAAGCGGGGGAACATCAATGAGCAGTTCTTC.

V and J are TRBV27 and TRBJ2-3; a weak D match, TRBD2 (5 bases). Germline loops: CDR1 MNHEY, CDR2 SMNVEV (reference sequence). Trimming took 3 bases from V and 4 from J, leaving 14 bases between them. This CDR3 comprises 15 residues. CDR3 residues: CASSLRPTRADTQYF. The CDR3, as DNA: TGTGCCAGCAGTTTGAGGCCCACTAGGGCAGATACGCAGTATTTT.

The chain uses TRBV4-1 and TRBJ1-6; maybe TRBD1 (5 bases). V shed 7 bases and J shed 7 bases, with 11 bases lying between them. The germline V gene has CDR1 MGHRA and CDR2 YSYEKL. This CDR3 is 13 amino acids long. The CDR3 coding sequence is TGCGCCAGCACCCCGGGGGGGAATTCACCCCTCCACTTT. This translates into CASTPGGNSPLHF.

The V call is TRBV19, the J call TRBJ1-1; 7 nucleotides agree with TRBD1. This CDR3 is built from 14 residues. The J segment lost 6 bases and the V segment lost 3 bases, leaving 7 bases of the junction unmatched. Germline loops: CDR1 LNHDA, CDR2 SQIVND (reference sequence). CDR3 bases: TGTGCCAGTAGTATTAAAGGCCAGGGGGCTGAAGCTTTCTTT. Protein product: CASSIKGQGAEAFF.

V is TRBV19 and J is TRBJ2-5; 9 bases agree with TRBD2. The CDR3 runs to 16 residues. The germline gives CDR1 LNHDA, CDR2 SQIVND (reference sequence). With V trimmed by 4 bases and J by 1 base, 7 bases remained unmatched. The CDR3 loop is CASSKGTGLAQETQYF. The CDR3 DNA reads as TGTGCCAGTAGTAAGGGTACGGGACTAGCCCAAGAGACCCAGTACTTC.

The gene calls are TRBV2 and TRBJ2-3, with D possibly matching TRBD2 (6 bases). The CDR3 contains 15 residues. V lost 8 bases, J lost 0 bases, and 15 bases lay in between. Germline V gene lookup returns CDR1 SNHLY and CDR2 FYNNEI. The CDR3 DNA reads TGTGCCAGCTCCATCGCGGGGCAAAGCACAGATACGCAGTATTTT. Translation: CASSIAGQSTDTQYF.